Following are 29 T cell receptor beta chains from one sample sequenced in a study of T cell changes during pregnancy in multiple sclerosis. Some clones are missing from TCRdb's copy, which holds only in-frame ones; the method was immunoSEQ multiplex PCR. The data contain 60,000 to 65,000 clones, about 92% of them singletons. The sample here was peripheral blood, taken in the second trimester of pregnancy. The origin of the receptors is a female donor in good health, enrolled as a control in a pregnancy study.

The J gene is TRBJ1-6, the V gene TRBV6-6; D might be TRBD1 (5 bases). CDR3 size: 14 residues. Germline V gives CDR1 MNHNY, CDR2 SVGAGI (reference sequence). V lost 4 bases and J lost 10, with 14 bases in between. The CDR3 region is CASSSRQGVSPLHF. CDR3 in DNA: TGTGCCAGCAGTTCGAGGCAGGGTGTCTCACCCCTCCACTTT.

The rearrangement links TRBV2 to TRBJ1-4, with D possibly being TRBD1 (5 bases). Germline-derived CDR1 and CDR2 are SNHLY and FYNNEI. The CDR3 is 16 amino acids. V dropped 8 bases and J dropped 6 bases, with 22 bases sitting between them. The CDR3 loop reads CASSPYDSLGHEKLFF. CDR3 in DNA: TGTGCCAGCTCACCTTACGACAGCTTGGGGCATGAAAAACTGTTTTTT.

This clone was detected a few times. V gene TRBV19 combines with J gene TRBJ1-5, with D possibly TRBD1 on 5 matching bases. From germline, CDR1 is LNHDA and CDR2 SQIVND (reference sequence). V lost 5 bases and J lost 4, with 18 bases in between. CDR3 length equals 16 residues. The CDR3 reads CASSPDITGFNQPQHF. For the CDR3, the DNA is TGTGCCAGTAGTCCCGACATAACAGGATTTAATCAGCCCCAGCATTTT.

V usage is TRBV4-3 and J usage is TRBJ1-1, with 9 nucleotides matching TRBD1. Germline V lookup: CDR1 LGHNA, CDR2 YSLEER. With 1 base clipped from V and 3 bases from J, the junction kept 3 bases outside the gene matches. The CDR3 loop spans 15 amino acids. The CDR3 spells CASSQVDRGYTEAFF. The DNA for the CDR3 is TGCGCCAGCAGCCAAGTCGACAGGGGGTACACTGAAGCTTTCTTT.

The genes are TRBV2 and TRBJ2-7; 10 bases align to TRBD1. The ends lost 5 bases at V and 5 bases at J; junction bases unmatched: 9. The CDR3 consists of 15 residues. CDR1 SNHLY and CDR2 FYNNEI come from the germline V gene. This chain's CDR3 is CASSPTAGQGHEQYF. For the CDR3, the DNA is TGTGCCAGCAGTCCGACCGCGGGACAGGGGCACGAGCAGTACTTC.

As DNA, the CDR3 is TGTGCCAGCAGCCCGTATAGCGGGGAGCTGTTTTTT. Translating it yields CASSPYSGELFF. The rearrangement uses TRBV14 and TRBJ2-2; D is undetermined. CDR1 and CDR2 (germline): SGHDN, FVKESK. This CDR3 region has 12 residues. Trimming removed 4 bases from V and 7 bases from J, with 7 bases in between. The full variable domain, in which reference TRBV14 and TRBJ2-2 provide the parts outside the CDR3, is EAGVTQFPSHSVIEKGQTVTLRCDPISGHDNLYWYRRVMGKEIKFLLHFVKESKQDESGMPNNRFLAERTGGTYSTLKVQPAELEDSGVYFCASSPYSGELFFGEGSRLTVL.

This clone was observed a single time. V usage is TRBV7-3 and J usage is TRBJ1-1, with 9 bases aligning to TRBD1. The CDR3 spans 12 residues. Unmatched junction bases numbered 4, after V lost 3 bases and J lost 11 bases. The germline gives CDR1 SGHTA, CDR2 FQGTGA. The CDR3 reads CASSFDRGYAFF. As DNA, the CDR3 is TGTGCCAGCAGCTTTGACAGGGGGTATGCTTTCTTT. Complete variable domain (other parts from reference TRBV7-3 and TRBJ1-1): GAGVSQTPSNKVTEKGKYVELRCDPISGHTALYWYRQSLGQGPEFLIYFQGTGAADDSGLPNDRFFAVRPEGSVSTLKIQRTERGDSAVYLCASSFDRGYAFFGQGTRLTVV.

This chain uses TRBV20-1 with TRBJ1-2; a possible D gene is TRBD1 (6 bases). The V gene's germline CDR1 is DFQATT and CDR2 SNEGSKA (reference sequence). The V end lost 6 bases, the J end lost 7 bases, and 12 bases lay between the germline ends. The CDR3 sequence is 11 residues long. CDR3 sequence (DNA): TGCAGTGCCCCGGGGGGCTTTGGCTACACCTTC. The encoded protein is CSAPGGFGYTF.

V and J are TRBV9 and TRBJ1-5, with TRBD1 identical over 7 bases. V was clipped by 3 bases and J by 6 bases; unmatched bases: 6. The CDR3 totals 14 residues. Germline lookup yields CDR1 SGDLS and CDR2 YYNGEE. CDR3 sequence: CASSETGKVQPQHF. The CDR3 DNA is TGTGCCAGCAGCGAGACAGGGAAAGTTCAGCCCCAGCATTTT.

This clone was observed a few times. The chain joins TRBV6-1 to TRBJ1-4, with D perhaps matching TRBD1 (6 bases). The length of the CDR3 is 13 residues. Deletions cut 7 bases from V and 6 bases from J, with 12 bases between. Looked up from germline, CDR1 is MNHNS and CDR2 is SASEGT. CDR3 DNA sequence: TGTGCCAGCAAGATGGACAGTTATGAAAAACTGTTTTTT. This gives the protein CASKMDSYEKLFF.

The V and J genes are TRBV7-9 and TRBJ2-5, with D possibly matching TRBD1 (6 bases). V gave up 4 bases and J gave up 1 base, with 13 bases separating them. CDR1 and CDR2 (germline): SEHNR, FQNEAQ (reference sequence). The CDR3 has 15 amino acids. The CDR3 DNA reads as TGTGCCAGCAGCTACCATACAGGGCTCCAAGAGACCCAGTACTTC. The encoded protein is CASSYHTGLQETQYF.

This chain joins TRBV6-1 and TRBJ2-1; D is possibly TRBD1 (5 bases). V was trimmed by 7 bases and J by 0 bases, leaving 10 bases between them. Germline V gene data show CDR1 as MNHNS and CDR2 as SASEGT. The CDR3 is 14 residues long. The CDR3 is CASNQGYSYNEQFF. The DNA for the CDR3 is TGTGCCAGCAATCAGGGCTACTCCTACAATGAGCAGTTCTTC.

This sequence joins TRBV7-2 and TRBJ2-3, with 7 nucleotides matching TRBD1. The CDR3 consists of 14 residues. Germline lookup yields CDR1 SGHTA and CDR2 FQGNSA. V trimming: 3 bases; J trimming: 3 bases; junction bases outside the gene matches: 3. CDR3 loop: CASSFGQATDTQYF. CDR3 coding DNA: TGTGCCAGCAGCTTCGGACAGGCAACAGATACGCAGTATTTT. Complete variable domain (other parts from reference TRBV7-2 and TRBJ2-3): GAGVSQSPSNKVTEKGKDVELRCDPISGHTALYWYRQSLGQGLEFLIYFQGNSAPDKSGLPSDRFSAERTGGSVSTLTIQRTQQEDSAVYLCASSFGQATDTQYFGPGTRLTVL.

This rearrangement joins TRBV10-1 to TRBJ2-3; 7 bases agree with TRBD2. The ends lost 1 base at V and 2 bases at J; junction bases unmatched: 9. From germline, CDR1 is WNHNN and CDR2 SYGVQD (reference sequence). The length of the CDR3 is 17 residues. The CDR3 sequence: CASSEFPSGLLTDTQYF. DNA for the CDR3: TGCGCCAGCAGTGAGTTCCCTAGCGGCCTTCTCACAGATACGCAGTATTTT.

The chain couples TRBV9 to TRBJ1-1; 10 nucleotides agree with TRBD1. With 0 bases clipped from V and 7 bases from J, the junction kept 3 bases outside the gene matches. CDR3 length: 14 amino acids. Germline-derived CDR1 and CDR2 are SGDLS and YYNGEE. CDR3: CASSVGGQGNEAFF. The CDR3 DNA is TGTGCCAGCAGCGTAGGGGGACAGGGGAATGAAGCTTTCTTT.

The chain carries TRBV14 and TRBJ2-1; 7 positions agree with TRBD1. Germline CDR1 SGHDN, CDR2 FVKESK. The V gene end was trimmed by 3 bases and the J gene end by 4 bases; junction bases not matched to a gene: 9. CDR3 length equals 16 residues. In DNA, the CDR3 is TGTGCCAGCAGCCAGAGGCAGGGGGTCTGGTACAATGAGCAGTTCTTC. Its translation: CASSQRQGVWYNEQFF.

This chain connects TRBV25-1 to TRBJ2-1; possibly TRBD2 for D (5 bases). This CDR3 has 14 residues. V shed 6 bases and J shed 9 bases, with 18 bases lying between them. Germline V gene sequence: CDR1 MGHDK, CDR2 SYGVNS. The CDR3 here is CASRRGSLRGEQFF. In DNA, the CDR3 is TGTGCCAGCAGGAGAGGGTCCCTCCGGGGTGAGCAGTTCTTC.

This CDR3 is CASSPRVDSNQPQHF. The CDR3 DNA reads TGTGCCAGCAGCCCGAGGGTGGATAGCAATCAGCCCCAGCATTTT. The chain recombines TRBV25-1 with TRBJ1-5; D ambiguous. Germline V gene sequence: CDR1 MGHDK, CDR2 SYGVNS. This CDR3 spans 15 amino acids. Trimming removed 6 bases from V and 0 bases from J, with 12 bases in between.

The genes are TRBV7-2 and TRBJ2-1; TRBD2 might be the D (6 bases). Trimming left V 3 bases short and J 8 bases short, with 11 bases between. The CDR3 has 13 residues. Germline CDR1 SGHTA, CDR2 FQGNSA. The CDR3 here is CASSFRRADEQFF. CDR3 nucleotide sequence: TGTGCCAGCAGCTTCCGGAGGGCCGATGAGCAGTTCTTC.

The chain recombines TRBV13 with TRBJ2-1, with 9 bases identical to TRBD2. Germline V lookup: CDR1 PRHDT, CDR2 FYEKMQ (reference sequence). The junction had 15 bases not matched to a gene; V was cut back by 5 bases and J by 7 bases. The CDR3 is 17 amino acids. The CDR3 nucleotides are TGTGCCAGCAGCCCCCTTTCAGAGGGCGGGGGGGGAAATGAGCAGTTCTTC. As protein: CASSPLSEGGGGNEQFF.

The chain links TRBV7-8 to TRBJ1-4; D may be TRBD1 (5 bases). The germline V gene encodes CDR1 SGHVS and CDR2 FQNEAQ. V was shortened by 2 bases and J by 7 bases, with 17 bases between the two germline ends. The length of the CDR3 is 16 residues. CDR3 sequence reads: CASSLSWVRRGEKLFF. In nucleotides, the CDR3 is TGTGCCAGCAGCTTATCTTGGGTCAGGAGGGGTGAAAAACTGTTTTTT.

In DNA, the CDR3 is TGCGCCAGCAGCCAAGATCTTTTTGGGTGGGATACGGGGGAGTACTTC. Translated, it gives CASSQDLFGWDTGEYF. V usage is TRBV4-1 and J usage is TRBJ2-7; D is perhaps TRBD2 (6 bases). The CDR3 has 16 amino acids. Trimming pared 0 bases from V and 11 bases from J, leaving 23 bases between. Germline CDR1 and CDR2: MGHRA and YSYEKL.

The rearrangement joins TRBV6-1 to TRBJ1-2; D call uncertain. With 10 bases removed from V and 4 bases from J, the gap between germline ends came to 13 bases. The CDR3 extends over 12 amino acids. Germline V gene sequence: CDR1 MNHNS, CDR2 SASEGT. For the CDR3, the DNA is TGTGCCACCGAACGGGAGTTCTATGGCTACACCTTC. This sequence encodes CATEREFYGYTF.

The chain combines TRBV5-4 with TRBJ2-2, with D unclear. The germline V gene encodes CDR1 SGHNT and CDR2 YYREEE (reference sequence). The CDR3 extends over 15 amino acids. V was trimmed by 4 bases and J by 3 bases, leaving 13 bases between them. CDR3 DNA sequence: TGTGCCAGCAGCATCCGTAACAGAGACACCGGGGAGCTGTTTTTT. Its protein is CASSIRNRDTGELFF.

This clone was picked up one time. The chain links TRBV27 to TRBJ2-6; possible D gene TRBD2, 6 bases. Trimming shortened V by 5 bases and J by 0 bases, and 14 bases separated the two germline ends. This CDR3 is 17 amino acids long. CDR1 and CDR2 from the germline V gene are MNHEY and SMNVEV (reference sequence). The CDR3 nucleotides read TGTGCCAGCAGTCGGCGGGATTACGGCTCTGGGGCCAACGTCCTGACTTTC. Its protein is CASSRRDYGSGANVLTF.

The chain is built from TRBV6-1 and TRBJ2-1; maybe TRBD2 (5 bases). Germline V gene data show CDR1 as MNHNS and CDR2 as SASEGT. V was shortened by 5 bases and J by 8 bases, with 16 bases between the two germline ends. The CDR3 covers 14 residues. The CDR3: CASSLYIGVDEQFF. The CDR3 bases are TGTGCCAGCAGTTTGTACATCGGGGTCGATGAGCAGTTCTTC.

V is TRBV6-1 and J is TRBJ2-3; TRBD1 agrees at 8 bases. In germline, CDR1 is MNHNS, CDR2 SASEGT. CDR3 length equals 15 residues. V dropped 4 bases and J dropped 4; count of bases not matched to a gene: 7. CDR3 DNA: TGTGCCAGCAGTGGGGTTGCAGGGGGCCCAGATACGCAGTATTTT. Translated: CASSGVAGGPDTQYF.

The chain employs TRBV7-8 and TRBJ1-1, with D tentatively TRBD1 (5 bases). From germline, CDR1 is SGHVS and CDR2 FQNEAQ. Trimming stripped 4 bases from V and 8 bases from J, with 17 bases between. This CDR3 spans 14 amino acids. CDR3 bases: TGTGCCAGCAGCTCCCGATGGGGGGAGACGGAAGCTTTCTTT. The encoded protein is CASSSRWGETEAFF. The full variable domain, with the rest looked up from reference TRBV7-8 and TRBJ1-1, is GAGVSQSPRYKVAKRGQDVALRCDPISGHVSLFWYQQALGQGPEFLTYFQNEAQLDKSGLPSDRFFAERPEGSVSTLKIQRTQQEDSAVYLCASSSRWGETEAFFGQGTRLTVV.

The chain carries TRBV30 and TRBJ2-5, with D perhaps matching TRBD2 (6 bases). This CDR3 has 14 amino acids. Germline V gene lookup returns CDR1 GTSNPN and CDR2 SVGIG (reference sequence). V was shortened by 5 bases and J by 5 bases, with 18 bases between the two germline ends. The CDR3 here is CAWAWGLPPETQYF. CDR3 bases: TGTGCCTGGGCCTGGGGACTTCCCCCGGAGACCCAGTACTTC.